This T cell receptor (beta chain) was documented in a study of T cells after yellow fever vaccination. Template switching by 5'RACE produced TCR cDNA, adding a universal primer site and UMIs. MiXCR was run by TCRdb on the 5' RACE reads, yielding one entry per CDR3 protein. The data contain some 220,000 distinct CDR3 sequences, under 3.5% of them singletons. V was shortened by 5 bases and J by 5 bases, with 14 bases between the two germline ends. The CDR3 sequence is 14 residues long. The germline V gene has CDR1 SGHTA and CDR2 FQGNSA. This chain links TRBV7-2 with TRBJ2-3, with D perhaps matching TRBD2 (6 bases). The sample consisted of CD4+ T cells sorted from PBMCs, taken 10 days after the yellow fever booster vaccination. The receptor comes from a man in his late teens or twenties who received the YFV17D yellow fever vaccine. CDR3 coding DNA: TGTGCCAGCAGCCTAAGGACGGAGGGAGATACGCAGTATTTT. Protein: CASSLRTEGDTQYF.